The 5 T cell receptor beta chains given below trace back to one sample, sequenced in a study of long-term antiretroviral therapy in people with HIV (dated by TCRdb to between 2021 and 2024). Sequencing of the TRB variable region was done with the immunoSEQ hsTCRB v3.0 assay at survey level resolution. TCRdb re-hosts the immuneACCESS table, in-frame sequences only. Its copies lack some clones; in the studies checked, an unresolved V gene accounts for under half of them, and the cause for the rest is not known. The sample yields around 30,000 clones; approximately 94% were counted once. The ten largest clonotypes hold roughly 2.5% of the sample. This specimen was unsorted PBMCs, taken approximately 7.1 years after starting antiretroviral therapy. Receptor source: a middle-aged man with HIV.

The CDR3 DNA is TGTGCCAGCAGCGTAGCACCTAGCGGGGGGGTACCTGGGGAGCTGTTTTTT. This codes for CASSVAPSGGVPGELFF. The J gene is TRBJ2-2, the V gene TRBV9, with 12 bases identical to TRBD2. Germline V gives CDR1 SGDLS, CDR2 YYNGEE. The CDR3 loop spans 17 amino acids. V lost 0 bases and J lost 8; bases outside the gene matches: 8.

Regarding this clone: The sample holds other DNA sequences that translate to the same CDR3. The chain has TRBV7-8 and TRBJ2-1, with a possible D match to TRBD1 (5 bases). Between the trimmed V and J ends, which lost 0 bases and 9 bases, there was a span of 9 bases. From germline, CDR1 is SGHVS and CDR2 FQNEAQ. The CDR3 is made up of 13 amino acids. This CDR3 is CASSLAREGEQFF. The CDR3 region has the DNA TGTGCCAGCAGCTTAGCCAGGGAAGGTGAGCAGTTCTTC.

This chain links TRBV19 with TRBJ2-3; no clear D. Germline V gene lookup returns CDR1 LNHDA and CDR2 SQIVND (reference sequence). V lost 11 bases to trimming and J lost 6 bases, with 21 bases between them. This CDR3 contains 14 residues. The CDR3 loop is CAASQGVVSDTQYF. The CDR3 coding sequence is TGTGCCGCAAGTCAAGGTGTAGTATCGGATACGCAGTATTTT.

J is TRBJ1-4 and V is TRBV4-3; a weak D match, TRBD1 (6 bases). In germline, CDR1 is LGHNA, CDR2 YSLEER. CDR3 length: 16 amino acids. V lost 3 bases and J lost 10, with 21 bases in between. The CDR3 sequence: CASSQDSGGGGGKLFF. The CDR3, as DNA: TGCGCCAGCAGCCAGGACAGTGGGGGTGGGGGGGGAAAACTGTTTTTT.

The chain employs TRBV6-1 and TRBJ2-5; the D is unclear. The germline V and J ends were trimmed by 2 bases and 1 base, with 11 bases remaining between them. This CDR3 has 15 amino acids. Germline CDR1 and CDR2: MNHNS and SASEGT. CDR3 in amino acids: CASSEIPGRQETQYF. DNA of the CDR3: TGTGCCAGCAGTGAAATCCCCGGTCGCCAAGAGACCCAGTACTTC.